This TCR beta chain was sequenced in a study of breast tumors, draining lymph nodes, adjacent tissues. The table lists this clonotype with many counts. The target antigen is unknown. Findings and limits, study-wide: The lymph node origin of tumor T cells was framed as consistent with a hypothesis, not demonstrated. Compared with basal-like, luminal-like tumors shared significantly more repertoire with nontumor tissue. Compared with lymph nodes, tumors were less diverse; compared with nontumor tissue, more.

In TCRdb, the multiplex PCR reads were re-called with MiXCR into one record per CDR3 protein. The sample has more than 85,000 distinct CDR3 sequences; 21% are singletons. Germline values: CDR1 MNHNY, CDR2 SVGAGI (reference sequence). V lost 7 bases and J 7 bases, leaving 10 bases between the germline ends. This CDR3 contains 12 residues. The lymph nodes were axillary draining lymph nodes from breast cancer patients. The V gene is TRBV6-6, the J gene TRBJ2-2; TRBD1 might be the D (5 bases). The sequencing sample was made of axillary lymph node tissue. This TCR derives from a female donor with breast cancer. Some clones in this sample may be carry-over from other donors' samples. The CDR3: CASNKGFGELFF. The CDR3 DNA follows: TGTGCCAGCAATAAGGGGTTCGGGGAGCTGTTTTTT.